The source of this T cell receptor (beta chain) is a study of blood T cell repertoires in COVID-19. Looked up from germline, CDR1 is MGHDK and CDR2 is SYGVNS. The trim removed 4 bases at V and 7 bases at J, leaving 9 bases unmatched. The CDR3 totals 15 residues. Profiled with immunoSEQ multiplex PCR; TCRdb holds only in-frame clones, not every one. The sample includes about 87,000 clones, about 87% of them seen just once. The chain couples TRBV25-1 to TRBJ2-1; 8 bases map to TRBD2. This receptor was identified in a man aged 40-49 years with acute or convalescent COVID-19. Sequencing input: peripheral blood. The CDR3 sequence is CASSGISGSQNEQFF. For the CDR3, the DNA is TGTGCCAGCAGTGGGATCAGCGGGAGTCAGAATGAGCAGTTCTTC.